This passage covers 10 T cell receptor beta chains from one sample sequenced in a study of cytomegalovirus exposure and HLA in healthy donors. A multiplex PCR was run with 60 Vbeta primers and 13 Jbeta primers. The assay was immunoSEQ multiplex PCR, and TCRdb's table has in-frame clones only and misses some. The top ten hold 4.5% to 5.5% of the sample, which has 100,000 to 150,000 clones, roughly 77% seen once. The sequenced material came from PBMCs. These receptor sequences come from a man aged 25-45 years in good health and CMV-seronegative.

V usage is TRBV5-1 and J usage is TRBJ2-3, with 9 bases matching TRBD2. Unmatched junction bases numbered 2, after V lost 2 bases and J lost 1 base. This CDR3 has 15 amino acids. Germline V lookup: CDR1 SGHRS, CDR2 YFSETQ. The CDR3 DNA sequence: TGCGCCAGCAGCTTTAGCGGGGGAGGCACAGATACGCAGTATTTT. Translated: CASSFSGGGTDTQYF.

The chain carries TRBV28 and TRBJ2-7; 8 bases agree with TRBD2. After removal of 2 bases from V and 3 bases from J, the junction contained 6 bases not matched to a gene. CDR1 and CDR2 (germline): MDHEN, SYDVKM. This CDR3 has 15 residues. Here the CDR3 DNA reads TGTGCCAGCAGTTTAAGCGGGGGACTCAGCTACGAGCAGTACTTC. The encoded protein is CASSLSGGLSYEQYF.

This chain links TRBV28 with TRBJ1-5; 8 bases map to TRBD1. V lost 5 bases to trimming and J lost 5 bases; unmatched junction nucleotides: 8. This CDR3 is 15 amino acids long. The germline V gene encodes CDR1 MDHEN and CDR2 SYDVKM. CDR3 DNA sequence: TGTGCCAGCAGTCCTCAGGGGGCGGGGGATCAGCCCCAGCATTTT. This sequence encodes CASSPQGAGDQPQHF.

The chain combines TRBV6-5 with TRBJ2-7; 9 positions agree with TRBD1. This CDR3 has 15 amino acids. Trimming cost V 6 bases and J 2 bases; bases outside gene matches: 8. Germline V gene data show CDR1 as MNHEY and CDR2 as SVGAGI. CDR3 sequence: CASSPGTGFAYEQYF. CDR3 DNA sequence: TGTGCCAGCAGCCCCGGGACAGGGTTCGCCTACGAGCAGTACTTC.

The CDR3 DNA is TGTGCCAGCAGCCTACAGGGGGACACTGAAGCTTTCTTT. Protein product: CASSLQGDTEAFF. The chain joins TRBV5-5 to TRBJ1-1; 8 bases line up with TRBD1. The CDR3 spans 13 residues. Germline V gives CDR1 SGHKS, CDR2 YYEKEE (reference sequence). The trim removed 4 bases at V and 3 bases at J, leaving 2 bases unmatched.

This chain joins TRBV2 and TRBJ1-5, with 8 bases identical to TRBD1. Germline V CDR1 and CDR2: SNHLY, FYNNEI. This CDR3 contains 15 residues. The ends lost 8 bases at V and 1 base at J; junction bases unmatched: 7. This chain's CDR3 is CASGLNRGSNQPQHF. Written as DNA, the CDR3 is TGTGCCAGCGGCCTAAACAGGGGGAGCAATCAGCCCCAGCATTTT.

The chain has TRBV28 and TRBJ1-1, with 10 positions matching TRBD1. The J segment lost 6 bases and the V segment lost 4 bases, leaving 11 bases of the junction unmatched. The CDR3 length is 16 residues. The germline V gene encodes CDR1 MDHEN and CDR2 SYDVKM. The CDR3 is CASSSPPGQGSPEAFF. DNA of the CDR3: TGTGCCAGCAGTTCGCCCCCGGGACAGGGGTCCCCTGAAGCTTTCTTT.

The chain uses TRBV29-1 and TRBJ1-2; 7 nucleotides agree with TRBD1. V trimming: 4 bases; J trimming: 7 bases; junction bases outside the gene matches: 6. Per germline, CDR1 SQVTM and CDR2 ANQGSEA. The CDR3 runs to 12 residues. The CDR3 sequence: CSVATGETGYTF. The CDR3 DNA sequence: TGCAGCGTTGCCACAGGGGAGACTGGCTACACCTTC.

The J gene is TRBJ2-7, the V gene TRBV28; 7 positions agree with TRBD1. The CDR3 totals 14 residues. The J segment lost 7 bases and the V segment lost 3 bases, leaving 9 bases of the junction unmatched. The germline gives CDR1 MDHEN, CDR2 SYDVKM. CDR3: CASSFHDRDREQYF. In DNA form, the CDR3 reads TGTGCCAGCAGTTTTCATGACAGGGATAGGGAGCAGTACTTC.

This clone was seen a handful of times. The V gene is TRBV5-5, the J gene TRBJ2-5; 8 nucleotides align to TRBD1. The length of the CDR3 is 18 residues. Germline V gene lookup returns CDR1 SGHKS and CDR2 YYEKEE (reference sequence). J gave up 2 bases and V 0 bases, and 12 bases lay outside the gene matches. The CDR3 nucleotides read TGTGCCAGCAGCTTGGCCTCCGGGACAGGAAACCTTCAAGAGACCCAGTACTTC. It encodes CASSLASGTGNLQETQYF.